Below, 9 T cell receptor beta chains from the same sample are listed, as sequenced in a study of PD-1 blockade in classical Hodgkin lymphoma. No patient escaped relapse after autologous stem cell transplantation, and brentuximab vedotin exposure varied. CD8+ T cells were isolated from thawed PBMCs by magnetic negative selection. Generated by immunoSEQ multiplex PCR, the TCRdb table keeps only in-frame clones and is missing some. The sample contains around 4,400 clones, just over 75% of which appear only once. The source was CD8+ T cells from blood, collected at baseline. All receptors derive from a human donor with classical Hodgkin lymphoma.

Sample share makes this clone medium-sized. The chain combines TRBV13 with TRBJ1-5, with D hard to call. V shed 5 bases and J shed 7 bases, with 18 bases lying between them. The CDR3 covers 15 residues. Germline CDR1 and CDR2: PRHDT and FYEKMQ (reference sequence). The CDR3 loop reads CASSLGKGGGQPQHF. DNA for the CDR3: TGTGCCAGCAGCCTGGGTAAGGGAGGAGGGCAGCCCCAGCATTTT.

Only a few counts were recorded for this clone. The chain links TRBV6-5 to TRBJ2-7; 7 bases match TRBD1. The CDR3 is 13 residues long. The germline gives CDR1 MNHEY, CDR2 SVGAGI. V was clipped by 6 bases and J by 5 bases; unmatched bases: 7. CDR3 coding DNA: TGTGCCAGCAGCCTCGGACAGGCGGACGAGCAGTACTTC. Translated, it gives CASSLGQADEQYF.

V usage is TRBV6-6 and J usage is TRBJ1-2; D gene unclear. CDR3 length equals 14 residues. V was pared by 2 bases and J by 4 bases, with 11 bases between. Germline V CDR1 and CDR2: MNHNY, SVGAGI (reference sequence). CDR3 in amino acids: CASSYGEGGYGYTF. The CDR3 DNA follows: TGTGCCAGCAGTTACGGGGAAGGAGGCTATGGCTACACCTTC.

CDR3 nucleotides: TGTGCCAGTAGTATCTCCGTTTACACTGAAGCTTTCTTT. Translated, it gives CASSISVYTEAFF. V and J are TRBV19 and TRBJ1-1, with unresolved D. Per germline, CDR1 LNHDA and CDR2 SQIVND (reference sequence). V shed 3 bases and J shed 3 bases, with 8 bases lying between them. The length of the CDR3 is 13 residues.

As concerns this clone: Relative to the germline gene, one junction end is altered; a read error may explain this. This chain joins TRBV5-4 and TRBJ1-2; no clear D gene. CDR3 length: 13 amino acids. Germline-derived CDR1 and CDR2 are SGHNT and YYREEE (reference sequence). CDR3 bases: TGCGCCAGCAGCCCCTCGGGAAACTATGGCTACACCTTC. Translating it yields CASSPSGNYGYTF.

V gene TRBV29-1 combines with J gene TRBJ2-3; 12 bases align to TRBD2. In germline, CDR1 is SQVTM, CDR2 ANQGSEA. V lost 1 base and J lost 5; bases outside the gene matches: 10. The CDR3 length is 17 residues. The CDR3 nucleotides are TGCAGCGTTGAAGGGTGGCTAGCGGGAGGGCCCGGAGATACGCAGTATTTT. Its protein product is CSVEGWLAGGPGDTQYF.

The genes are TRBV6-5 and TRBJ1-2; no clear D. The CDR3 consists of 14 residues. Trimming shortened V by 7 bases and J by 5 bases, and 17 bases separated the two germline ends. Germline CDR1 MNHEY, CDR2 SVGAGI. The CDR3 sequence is CASTPGPQIYGYTF. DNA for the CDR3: TGTGCCAGCACCCCGGGTCCGCAAATTTATGGCTACACCTTC.

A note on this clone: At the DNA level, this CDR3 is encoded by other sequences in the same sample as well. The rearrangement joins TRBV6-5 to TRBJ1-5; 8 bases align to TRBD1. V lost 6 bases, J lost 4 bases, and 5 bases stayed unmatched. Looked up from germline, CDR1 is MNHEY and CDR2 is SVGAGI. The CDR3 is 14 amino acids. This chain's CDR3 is CASRRTGRNQPQHF. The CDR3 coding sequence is TGTGCCAGCAGGAGGACAGGGCGAAATCAGCCCCAGCATTTT.

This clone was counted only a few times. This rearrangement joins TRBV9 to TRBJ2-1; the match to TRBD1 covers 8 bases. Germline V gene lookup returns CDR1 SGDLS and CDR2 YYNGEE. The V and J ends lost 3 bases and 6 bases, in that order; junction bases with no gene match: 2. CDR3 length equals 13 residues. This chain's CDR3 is CASSGTGSNEQFF. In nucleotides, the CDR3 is TGTGCCAGCAGCGGGACAGGGTCCAATGAGCAGTTCTTC.